Shown below are 14 T cell receptor beta chains from a single sample sequenced in a study of T-cell memory formation after mild COVID-19. TCRdb passed the 5' RACE reads through MiXCR, listing each CDR3 protein once. Among about 100,000 distinct CDR3 sequences, approximately 15% were seen once, and the ten largest hold about 39%. Specimen: PBMCs or a T cell subset sorted from them (not recorded which). All receptors derive from a man between 18 and 29 years old who had mild COVID-19 (a few samples of this study predate the infection). Cell type and time point are not known.

For the CDR3, the DNA is TGTGCCAGCAGACCCGGGACAGGCGGCACTGAAGCTTTCTTT. Translating it yields CASRPGTGGTEAFF. This chain links TRBV6-5 with TRBJ1-1, with 8 bases that match TRBD1. Germline V lookup: CDR1 MNHEY, CDR2 SVGAGI. This CDR3 is built from 14 residues. V dropped 6 bases and J dropped 4; count of bases not matched to a gene: 7.

This clonotype was picked up a small number of times. The genes are TRBV30 and TRBJ2-1; TRBD2 agrees at 7 bases. Germline CDR1 and CDR2: GTSNPN and SVGIG (reference sequence). The trim removed 4 bases at V and 6 bases at J, leaving 0 bases unmatched. CDR3 length: 11 amino acids. The CDR3 DNA is TGTGCCTGGACTAGCGGCAATGAGCAGTTCTTC. Its protein is CAWTSGNEQFF. Supplemented by reference TRBV30 and TRBJ2-1, the full variable domain reads SQTIHQWPATLVQPVGSPLSLECTVEGTSNPNLYWYRQAAGRGLQLLFYSVGIGQISSEVPQNLSASRPQDRQFILSSKKLLLSDSGFYLCAWTSGNEQFFGPGTRLTVL.

This clonotype was detected a few times. V is TRBV29-1 and J is TRBJ2-3; the D is unclear. CDR1 and CDR2 (germline): SQVTM, ANQGSEA. Trimming removed 0 bases from V and 4 bases from J, with 20 bases in between. There are 17 residues in the CDR3. CDR3 in amino acids: CSVEDCLIPNQPDTQYF. As DNA, the CDR3 is TGCAGCGTTGAAGATTGCCTGATCCCGAACCAACCAGATACGCAGTATTTT.

There are a few counts of this clonotype. The rearrangement joins TRBV5-6 to TRBJ1-5; TRBD1 aligns across 8 bases. The CDR3 spans 11 residues. CDR1 and CDR2 (germline): SGHDT, YYEEEE. V shed 3 bases, J shed 11 bases, and the junction held 1 base outside the gene matches. Here the CDR3 reads CASSWTGSQHF. The CDR3, as DNA: TGTGCCAGCAGCTGGACAGGGTCCCAGCATTTT.

The chain links TRBV6-2 or TRBV6-3 to TRBJ2-1; possibly TRBD2 for D (6 bases). The CDR3 totals 16 residues. Deletions cut 5 bases from V and 8 bases from J, with 22 bases between. Per the germline V gene, CDR1 is MNHEY and CDR2 is SVGEGT. The DNA of the CDR3 is TGTGCCAGCAGTCCCGTGCTAGGCGCGACGGGAGATGAGCAGTTCTTC. Translated: CASSPVLGATGDEQFF.

The sample holds a few counts of this clonotype. This rearrangement joins TRBV5-5 to TRBJ2-3; the D is unclear. The germline V gene encodes CDR1 SGHKS and CDR2 YYEKEE (reference sequence). V lost 0 bases and J lost 5, with 16 bases in between. The CDR3 runs to 16 residues. This CDR3 reads CASSLESRPTKDTQYF. The CDR3 region has the DNA TGTGCCAGCAGCTTGGAGTCTAGGCCCACTAAAGATACGCAGTATTTT. The full variable domain, in which reference TRBV5-5 and TRBJ2-3 provide the parts outside the CDR3, is DAGVTQSPTHLIKTRGQQVTLRCSPISGHKSVSWYQQVLGQGPQFIFQYYEKEERGRGNFPDRFSARQFPNYSSELNVNALLLGDSALYLCASSLESRPTKDTQYFGPGTRLTVL.

In nucleotides, the CDR3 is TGTGCCAGCAGTTACCCCGGTGAAAAACTGTTTTTT. It encodes CASSYPGEKLFF. The chain links TRBV6-5 to TRBJ1-4; no definite D call. V shed 2 bases and J shed 7 bases, with 5 bases lying between them. Germline CDR1 and CDR2: MNHEY and SVGAGI. The CDR3 loop spans 12 amino acids.

This clonotype was counted a few times. The gene calls are TRBV6-5 and TRBJ2-2; 9 bases are a match to TRBD2. V gave up 2 bases and J gave up 3 bases; unmatched junction bases: 1. Looked up from germline, CDR1 is MNHEY and CDR2 is SVGAGI. The CDR3 spans 15 residues. Here the CDR3 DNA reads TGTGCCAGCAGTTACGGCGGGGGGGACACCGGGGAGCTGTTTTTT. Protein product: CASSYGGGDTGELFF.

This clonotype was picked up a small number of times. The rearrangement uses TRBV28 and TRBJ2-7; 10 bases fit TRBD2. The J segment lost 3 bases and the V segment lost 3 bases, leaving 5 bases of the junction unmatched. Germline V gene data show CDR1 as MDHEN and CDR2 as SYDVKM. The CDR3 contains 15 residues. CDR3 bases: TGTGCCAGCAGTTTTGACCAGCGGGGGGGCTACGAGCAGTACGTC. Its translation is CASSFDQRGGYEQYV.

The chain recombines TRBV11-1 with TRBJ1-5; no firm D call. This CDR3 is 17 amino acids long. V was pared by 0 bases and J by 0 bases, with 12 bases between. Per the germline V gene, CDR1 is SGHAT and CDR2 is FQDESV (reference sequence). The CDR3 protein is CASSLAPRFDSNQPQHF. CDR3 in DNA: TGTGCCAGCAGCTTAGCTCCCAGGTTCGATAGCAATCAGCCCCAGCATTTT.

This clonotype was found a few times. J is TRBJ2-6 and V is TRBV6-2 or TRBV6-3; D uncertain. CDR1 is MNHEY, CDR2 SVGEGT, per germline. The CDR3 loop spans 12 amino acids. Trimming shortened V by 10 bases and J by 0 bases, and 4 bases separated the two germline ends. The CDR3, as DNA: TGTGCCATCCACTCTGGGGCCAACGTCCTGACTTTC. Amino acid sequence: CAIHSGANVLTF.

V and J are TRBV9 and TRBJ2-3; TRBD2 matches 11 bases. Trimming removed 4 bases from V and 3 bases from J; junction bases left unmatched: 7. Germline V gene data show CDR1 as SGDLS and CDR2 as YYNGEE. The CDR3 runs to 16 residues. CDR3 nucleotide sequence: TGTGCCAGCAGCCCGACGGCTAGCGGGGGGACAGATACGCAGTATTTT. Translated: CASSPTASGGTDTQYF.

This clonotype appeared a few times. The CDR3 nucleotides are TGTGCCATCAGTAGCGGGGGGGCCGATGAGCAGTTCTTC. This encodes CAISSGGADEQFF. The V and J genes are TRBV10-3 and TRBJ2-1; 10 nucleotides match TRBD2. The CDR3 runs to 13 residues. Trimming removed 5 bases from V and 8 bases from J; junction bases left unmatched: 3. The germline V gene has CDR1 ENHRY and CDR2 SYGVKD.

This clonotype was counted between two and nine times. The V and J genes are TRBV5-5 and TRBJ2-7, with D possibly called TRBD1 or TRBD2 (5 bases each). Looked up from germline, CDR1 is SGHKS and CDR2 is YYEKEE (reference sequence). The germline V and J ends were trimmed by 4 bases and 6 bases, with 11 bases remaining between them. This CDR3 spans 12 amino acids. The CDR3 coding sequence is TGTGCCAGCAGCATCAGGGCGGGCGAGCAGTACGTC. Its protein product is CASSIRAGEQYV.